The 31 T cell receptor beta chains presented below share a single source sample, sequenced in a study of CD8 T cells in Susac syndrome. Random hexamers were used to reverse transcribe the RNA input (roughly 0.5 to 1 ug). MiXCR, applied by TCRdb to the immunoSEQ multiplex PCR reads, yields one record per CDR3 protein. The sample has some 190,000 distinct CDR3 sequences, less than 95% seen once. The specimen sequenced was CD4+ T cells from PBMCs. These receptors were obtained from a human donor with Susac syndrome.

The genes are TRBV20-1 and TRBJ1-6; 10 bases are shared with TRBD1. Germline-derived CDR1 and CDR2 are DFQATT and SNEGSKA (reference sequence). J was trimmed by 7 bases and V by 5 bases; bases with no gene match: 2. The CDR3 runs to 13 residues. In nucleotides, the CDR3 is TGCAGTGCTCGGACAGGGGGAAATTCACCCCTCCACTTT. It encodes CSARTGGNSPLHF.

This chain uses TRBV4-3 with TRBJ1-1, with no clear D. Germline V gives CDR1 LGHNA, CDR2 YSLEER. The CDR3 runs to 14 residues. Trimming took 0 bases from V and 6 from J, leaving 11 bases between them. CDR3 nucleotide sequence: TGCGCCAGCAGCCAAGATCTTGGGCGGTCTGAAGCTTTCTTT. It translates to CASSQDLGRSEAFF.

This chain links TRBV6-5 with TRBJ2-7; D is unclear. This CDR3 region has 14 residues. With 4 bases removed from V and 8 bases from J, the gap between germline ends came to 18 bases. The V gene's germline CDR1 is MNHEY and CDR2 SVGAGI. In DNA, the CDR3 is TGTGCCAGCAGTTTAGGGTCCGTCCGTACGAAGCAGTACTTC. Protein: CASSLGSVRTKQYF.

The chain links TRBV19 to TRBJ2-1; 9 nucleotides align to TRBD1. Unmatched junction bases numbered 3, after V lost 3 bases and J lost 0 bases. Germline CDR1 reads LNHDA; CDR2 reads SQIVND (reference sequence). This CDR3 contains 16 residues. The CDR3 DNA reads as TGTGCCAGTAGTATCGGACAGGGGAGCTCCTACAATGAGCAGTTCTTC. Translating it yields CASSIGQGSSYNEQFF.

The rearrangement joins TRBV3-1 to TRBJ2-5; D gene unclear. The CDR3 has 13 residues. Germline CDR1 is LGHDT and CDR2 is YNNKEL (reference sequence). The V end lost 1 base, the J end lost 2 bases, and 5 bases lay between the germline ends. CDR3 DNA sequence: TGTGCCAGCAGCCAAGCTCTTCAAGAGACCCAGTACTTC. Translating it yields CASSQALQETQYF.

This chain's CDR3 is CASSLDVGEQYF. The CDR3 nucleotides are TGTGCCAGCAGCTTGGATGTCGGCGAGCAGTACTTC. V and J are TRBV5-4 and TRBJ2-7, with unresolved D. Germline V gene data show CDR1 as SGHNT and CDR2 as YYREEE (reference sequence). This CDR3 is built from 12 residues. Trimming shortened V by 0 bases and J by 6 bases, and 7 bases separated the two germline ends.

The V and J genes are TRBV30 and TRBJ1-6; no definite D call. CDR1 and CDR2 (germline): GTSNPN, SVGIG (reference sequence). The CDR3 sequence is 15 residues long. Between the trimmed V and J ends, which lost 3 bases and 0 bases, there was a span of 9 bases. The CDR3 region is CAWRGVSSYNSPLHF. Here the CDR3 DNA reads TGTGCCTGGAGGGGTGTTAGCTCCTATAATTCACCCCTCCACTTT.

The chain couples TRBV29-1 to TRBJ2-2; D call uncertain. CDR1 and CDR2 (germline): SQVTM, ANQGSEA. Trimming removed 7 bases at V and 5 bases at J, with 14 bases between. The CDR3 spans 13 residues. DNA for the CDR3: TGCAGCGCACGGGTGTCCGGGACCGGGGAGCTGTTTTTT. It yields the protein CSARVSGTGELFF.

The J gene is TRBJ2-7, the V gene TRBV6-2 or TRBV6-3; D uncertain. This CDR3 spans 13 amino acids. Between the trimmed V and J ends, which lost 7 bases and 0 bases, there was a span of 10 bases. Germline CDR1 is MNHEY and CDR2 is SVGEGT. CDR3 bases: TGTGCCAGCACCAACTCGGGCTCCTACGAGCAGTACTTC. It specifies CASTNSGSYEQYF.

The chain couples TRBV20-1 to TRBJ1-5; perhaps TRBD1 as D (6 bases). The CDR3 sequence is 15 residues long. Per the germline V gene, CDR1 is DFQATT and CDR2 is SNEGSKA (reference sequence). V dropped 4 bases and J dropped 1 base, with 14 bases sitting between them. The CDR3 loop is CSAIDRLHSNQPQHF. CDR3 bases: TGCAGTGCTATTGACAGGTTACACAGCAATCAGCCCCAGCATTTT.

This clonotype was counted a single time. Written as DNA, the CDR3 is TGTGCCAGCAGAACCGGGACATCTGAAGCTTTCTTT. This translates into CASRTGTSEAFF. The rearrangement uses TRBV7-9 and TRBJ1-1; D is possibly TRBD1 (6 bases). The CDR3 length is 12 residues. The germline gives CDR1 SEHNR, CDR2 FQNEAQ (reference sequence). Deletions cut 6 bases from V and 6 bases from J, with 11 bases between. Full variable domain (missing parts from reference TRBV7-9 and TRBJ1-1): DTGVSQNPRHKITKRGQNVTFRCDPISEHNRLYWYRQTLGQGPEFLTYFQNEAQLEKSRLLSDRFSAERPKGSFSTLEIQRTEQGDSAMYLCASRTGTSEAFFGQGTRLTVV.

This chain joins TRBV10-3 and TRBJ2-1; TRBD2 might be the D (7 bases). Germline CDR1 and CDR2: ENHRY and SYGVKD. With 0 bases removed from V and 6 bases from J, the gap between germline ends came to 18 bases. This CDR3 spans 17 amino acids. In nucleotides, the CDR3 is TGTGCCATCAGTGAGTCGACTCAAGGGGGGGATGGCAATGAGCAGTTCTTC. Translating it yields CAISESTQGGDGNEQFF.

The chain joins TRBV30 to TRBJ2-5, with D possibly being TRBD1 (6 bases). The ends were cut back, 0 bases at V and 5 bases at J, with 10 bases in the middle. Germline V gene sequence: CDR1 GTSNPN, CDR2 SVGIG (reference sequence). The CDR3 covers 13 residues. CDR3 nucleotide sequence: TGTGCCTGGAGTGTAACAGGGATCGAGACCCAGTACTTC. Protein sequence: CAWSVTGIETQYF.

V usage is TRBV6-5 and J usage is TRBJ2-3; TRBD1 agrees at 7 bases. The trim removed 6 bases at V and 6 bases at J, leaving 9 bases unmatched. The CDR3 loop spans 14 amino acids. CDR1 and CDR2 from the germline V gene are MNHEY and SVGAGI. CDR3 sequence (DNA): TGTGCCAGCAGACCCGGGACAGATGGGGATACGCAGTATTTT. This gives the protein CASRPGTDGDTQYF.

V and J are TRBV7-2 and TRBJ1-5, with D perhaps TRBD1 (5 bases). Deletions cut 4 bases from V and 14 bases from J, with 15 bases between. CDR1 is SGHTA, CDR2 FQGNSA, per germline. This CDR3 has 12 amino acids. The CDR3 protein is CASSSNGGLKHF. The CDR3, as DNA: TGTGCCAGCAGCTCGAATGGGGGACTGAAGCATTTT. Full variable domain (outside the CDR3, taken from reference TRBV7-2 and TRBJ1-5): GAGVSQSPSNKVTEKGKDVELRCDPISGHTALYWYRQSLGQGLEFLIYFQGNSAPDKSGLPSDRFSAERTGGSVSTLTIQRTQQEDSAVYLCASSSNGGLKHFGDGTRLSIL.

The chain couples TRBV5-1 to TRBJ2-1, with D tentatively TRBD1 (5 bases). The CDR3 runs 16 residues. V gave up 2 bases and J gave up 4 bases, with 16 bases separating them. The germline V gene has CDR1 SGHRS and CDR2 YFSETQ. The CDR3 is CASSFIGEGAYNEQFF. In DNA, the CDR3 is TGCGCCAGCAGCTTTATCGGCGAAGGGGCATACAATGAGCAGTTCTTC.

The chain employs TRBV12-3 or TRBV12-4 and TRBJ1-1, with D unclear. The CDR3 extends over 14 amino acids. Trimming shortened V by 5 bases and J by 6 bases, and 16 bases separated the two germline ends. The CDR3 nucleotides read TGTGCCAGCAGTCTTGAGGCTGCAGAAGCTGAAGCTTTCTTT. Its translation: CASSLEAAEAEAFF.

The chain is built from TRBV18 and TRBJ1-5, with no clear D. V shed 5 bases and J shed 2 bases, with 7 bases lying between them. CDR1 KGHSH and CDR2 LQKENI come from the germline V gene. The length of the CDR3 is 13 residues. Here the CDR3 reads CASSDEGNQPQHF. The CDR3 region has the DNA TGTGCCAGCTCAGATGAGGGCAATCAGCCCCAGCATTTT. Looking up the rest from reference TRBV18 and TRBJ1-5 gives the full variable domain: NAGVMQNPRHLVRRRGQEARLRCSPMKGHSHVYWYRQLPEEGLKFMVYLQKENIIDESGMPKERFSAEFPKEGPSILRIQQVVRGDSAAYFCASSDEGNQPQHFGDGTRLSIL.

The genes are TRBV5-1 and TRBJ2-2, with 9 bases aligning to TRBD1. This CDR3 spans 16 amino acids. The J segment lost 5 bases and the V segment lost 2 bases, leaving 7 bases of the junction unmatched. Germline CDR1 reads SGHRS; CDR2 reads YFSETQ. The CDR3 region has the DNA TGCGCCAGCAGCTTAAGGGGACAGGGAGAAACCGGGGAGCTGTTTTTT. It translates to CASSLRGQGETGELFF.

This sequence joins TRBV10-3 and TRBJ2-4; D is unresolved. CDR3 size: 15 residues. CDR1 is ENHRY, CDR2 SYGVKD, per germline. V was shortened by 2 bases and J by 0 bases, with 8 bases between the two germline ends. Here the CDR3 reads CAISEGVLAKNIQYF. CDR3 DNA: TGTGCCATCAGTGAGGGGGTACTAGCCAAAAACATTCAGTACTTC.

The genes are TRBV3-1 and TRBJ2-7; D ambiguous. Trimming removed 0 bases at V and 2 bases at J, with 5 bases between. The length of the CDR3 is 13 residues. Per the germline V gene, CDR1 is LGHDT and CDR2 is YNNKEL (reference sequence). CDR3 nucleotides: TGTGCCAGCAGCCAAGATATTCCCTACGAGCAGTACTTC. Encoded protein: CASSQDIPYEQYF.

The V gene is TRBV5-1, the J gene TRBJ1-1; no clear D gene. Germline V gives CDR1 SGHRS, CDR2 YFSETQ. CDR3 length: 15 residues. V gave up 0 bases and J gave up 0 bases, with 9 bases separating them. The CDR3 DNA sequence: TGCGCCAGCAGCTTGGAAAGCGGCTTGAACACTGAAGCTTTCTTT. Its protein product is CASSLESGLNTEAFF. The complete variable domain, with remaining parts taken from reference TRBV5-1 and TRBJ1-1, reads KAGVTQTPRYLIKTRGQQVTLSCSPISGHRSVSWYQQTPGQGLQFLFEYFSETQRNKGNFPGRFSGRQFSNSRSEMNVSTLELGDSALYLCASSLESGLNTEAFFGQGTRLTVV.

This chain connects TRBV20-1 to TRBJ1-2; D might be TRBD1 (6 bases). The CDR3 runs 16 residues. CDR1 is DFQATT and CDR2 is SNEGSKA in the germline V gene (reference sequence). V was clipped by 0 bases and J by 4 bases, with 18 bases between them. CDR3 in DNA: TGCAGTGCTAGAGATCCCACAGGGAGGATTTCCTATGGCTACACCTTC. Encoded protein: CSARDPTGRISYGYTF.

Only a few counts were recorded for this clonotype. The chain combines TRBV7-2 with TRBJ1-4, with 8 nucleotides matching TRBD1. The V gene's germline CDR1 is SGHTA and CDR2 FQGNSA. The V and J ends lost 6 bases and 7 bases, in that order; junction bases with no gene match: 4. CDR3 length equals 13 residues. The CDR3 reads CASSPGQGEKLFF. The CDR3 bases are TGTGCCAGCAGTCCCGGACAGGGTGAAAAACTGTTTTTT.

The J gene is TRBJ1-6, the V gene TRBV7-3; weak D call: TRBD1 (5 bases). With 7 bases removed from V and 9 bases from J, the gap between germline ends came to 13 bases. Germline CDR1 reads SGHTA; CDR2 reads FQGTGA. The length of the CDR3 is 13 residues. As DNA, the CDR3 is TGTGCCAGCAAGATTGGGGGTTTTTCACCCCTCCACTTT. Translated: CASKIGGFSPLHF.

In this sample, this clonotype turned up a few times. V and J are TRBV30 and TRBJ1-5; TRBD1 aligns across 8 bases. V lost 5 bases and J lost 0; bases outside the gene matches: 0. Germline loops: CDR1 GTSNPN, CDR2 SVGIG (reference sequence). The CDR3 length is 13 residues. CDR3 DNA sequence: TGTGCCTGGGGGACAGGTAGCAATCAGCCCCAGCATTTT. This codes for CAWGTGSNQPQHF.

The CDR3 reads CATSDLYNGGAQHF. The CDR3 coding sequence is TGTGCCACCAGTGATTTGTACAATGGAGGGGCCCAGCATTTT. This chain connects TRBV24-1 to TRBJ1-5, with D possibly matching TRBD1 (5 bases). Germline CDR1 is KGHDR and CDR2 is SFDVKD. This CDR3 has 14 amino acids. Trimming took off 0 bases at V and 11 bases at J, with 13 bases between the two ends.

This clonotype has just one count. This chain connects TRBV29-1 to TRBJ2-3, with 7 nucleotides matching TRBD2. The V and J ends lost 4 bases and 0 bases, in that order; junction bases with no gene match: 7. The CDR3 has 15 amino acids. Germline V gives CDR1 SQVTM, CDR2 ANQGSEA. The CDR3 loop is CSVALGGTSTDTQYF. In DNA, the CDR3 is TGCAGCGTTGCCCTCGGGGGGACTAGCACAGATACGCAGTATTTT.

The rearrangement joins TRBV6-5 to TRBJ2-3, with 8 bases aligning to TRBD1. Germline-derived CDR1 and CDR2 are MNHEY and SVGAGI. The CDR3 spans 15 residues. V gave up 8 bases and J gave up 4 bases; unmatched junction bases: 11. The CDR3 nucleotides read TGTGCCAGCCGCCCCGGACAGGGAGGTGCAGATACGCAGTATTTT. Translated: CASRPGQGGADTQYF.

The V call is TRBV3-1, the J call TRBJ1-5, with D possibly being TRBD1 (5 bases). The V gene's germline CDR1 is LGHDT and CDR2 YNNKEL (reference sequence). Trimming shortened V by 4 bases and J by 1 base, and 11 bases separated the two germline ends. The CDR3 extends over 15 amino acids. The DNA for the CDR3 is TGTGCCAGCAGCCCAGGGATTTTGAGCAATCAGCCCCAGCATTTT. Translating gives CASSPGILSNQPQHF.

The chain uses TRBV7-2 and TRBJ1-2; 9 bases fit TRBD1. CDR1 and CDR2 from the germline V gene are SGHTA and FQGNSA. The CDR3 is 13 residues long. Germline trimming cut 5 bases from V and 6 bases from J; bases unmatched to any gene: 4. CDR3 nucleotide sequence: TGTGCCAGCAGCCCGGACAGGGGAGATGGCTACACCTTC. This translates into CASSPDRGDGYTF.